The 20 T cell receptor beta chains below come from one sample, sequenced in a study of shared clonotypes between healthy human individuals (dated by TCRdb to 2020 to 2021). Library preparation employed the immunoSEQ multiplex PCR assay. This is the immuneACCESS table as TCRdb keeps it, with only in-frame sequences that have V and J called. A part of the clones is gone; compared with another copy, unresolved V genes explain less than half, and the rest is unexplained. The sample contains roughly 2.2 million clones, less than 95% of them found a single time. The biggest ten clones account for around 0.35% of the sample. Material for sequencing was naive CD4+ T cells from PBMCs. The cell subset or site label of this sample denotes: CD45RA+ positively selected. The receptors here all came from a man between 18 and 35 years old in good health. Some clones in this sample may be carry-over from other donors' samples.

The CDR3: CASSPRGAGGYEQYF. The CDR3 nucleotides read TGTGCCAGCAGTCCGCGGGGAGCGGGAGGGTACGAGCAGTACTTC. The chain has TRBV7-8 and TRBJ2-7; 10 bases map to TRBD2. The CDR3 is 15 residues long. CDR1 SGHVS and CDR2 FQNEAQ come from the germline V gene. Unmatched junction bases numbered 9, after V lost 6 bases and J lost 4 bases.

The genes are TRBV27 and TRBJ2-7; D remains unclear. The V end was cut by 6 bases, the J end by 6 bases, with 21 bases between. Germline-derived CDR1 and CDR2 are MNHEY and SMNVEV (reference sequence). This CDR3 is 15 amino acids long. The CDR3 sequence is CASRPYSRAEREQYF. CDR3 DNA sequence: TGTGCCAGCAGACCCTACTCTAGGGCAGAGCGCGAGCAGTACTTC.

As to this clone: The junction differs from germline at one of its ends, possibly a read error. V usage is TRBV7-9 and J usage is TRBJ2-5; possible D gene TRBD2, 5 bases. Germline CDR1 is SEHNR and CDR2 is FQNEAQ (reference sequence). This CDR3 contains 12 residues. The DNA of the CDR3 is TGTGCCAGCAGCTTAGCTCTCGGGGATGAGAACTTC. Encoded protein: CASSLALGDENF.

This CDR3 is CASTLSLGQPQHF. CDR3 in DNA: TGTGCCAGCACTCTTTCGTTGGGGCAGCCCCAGCATTTT. The chain carries TRBV7-2 and TRBJ1-5, with D uncertain. The length of the CDR3 is 13 residues. The V gene lost 7 bases and the J gene lost 7 bases, with 14 bases spanning the gap. The germline CDR1 and CDR2 sequences are SGHTA and FQGNSA.

This chain joins TRBV9 and TRBJ2-7; D might be TRBD1 (5 bases). The CDR3 runs 13 residues. Germline CDR1 and CDR2: SGDLS and YYNGEE. V lost 2 bases to trimming and J lost 3 bases, with 9 bases between them. The CDR3: CASSVGRDYEQYF. CDR3 DNA sequence: TGTGCCAGCAGCGTCGGCAGGGACTACGAGCAGTACTTC.

The V gene is TRBV15, the J gene TRBJ2-2, with D tentatively TRBD2 (5 bases). The V and J ends lost 3 bases and 8 bases respectively, with 7 bases between them. This CDR3 spans 12 amino acids. Germline CDR1 LNHNV, CDR2 YYDKDF (reference sequence). The CDR3 DNA reads as TGTGCCACCAGCAGGTGGACTGGGGAGCTGTTTTTT. Translation: CATSRWTGELFF.

This chain uses TRBV5-4 with TRBJ2-3; no clear D. V lost 1 base and J lost 0, with 12 bases in between. The germline V gene encodes CDR1 SGHNT and CDR2 YYREEE (reference sequence). The CDR3 sequence is 16 residues long. CDR3 protein: CASSLLLEASTDTQYF. The CDR3 nucleotides are TGTGCCAGCAGCTTGTTACTTGAGGCTAGCACAGATACGCAGTATTTT.

This sequence joins TRBV7-2 and TRBJ2-1, with D unclear. Germline CDR1 SGHTA, CDR2 FQGNSA. The CDR3 has 16 residues. Trimming removed 2 bases from V and 1 base from J, with 12 bases in between. Here the CDR3 DNA reads TGTGCCAGCAGCTTATTCGGTAGCCCATCCTACAATGAGCAGTTCTTC. It encodes CASSLFGSPSYNEQFF. Full variable domain (missing parts from reference TRBV7-2 and TRBJ2-1): GAGVSQSPSNKVTEKGKDVELRCDPISGHTALYWYRQSLGQGLEFLIYFQGNSAPDKSGLPSDRFSAERTGGSVSTLTIQRTQQEDSAVYLCASSLFGSPSYNEQFFGPGTRLTVL.

This clone came up once. J is TRBJ1-5 and V is TRBV15; D possibly corresponds to TRBD1 (5 bases). V lost 3 bases, J lost 0 bases, and 12 bases lay in between. The germline V gene has CDR1 LNHNV and CDR2 YYDKDF (reference sequence). The CDR3 is made up of 16 amino acids. CDR3 coding DNA: TGTGCCACCAGCAGGGGGCGGACTTATAGCAATCAGCCCCAGCATTTT. Translated, it gives CATSRGRTYSNQPQHF.

This clone was counted only a few times. The chain joins TRBV7-3 to TRBJ2-1; 8 bases map to TRBD1. The CDR3 is 15 amino acids. From germline, CDR1 is SGHTA and CDR2 FQGTGA. Trimming cost V 4 bases and J 5 bases; bases outside gene matches: 7. The CDR3 loop reads CASSSIPGQDNEQFF. The CDR3 bases are TGTGCCAGCAGCTCGATACCGGGACAGGACAATGAGCAGTTCTTC.

The chain has TRBV7-9 and TRBJ1-1; D is uncertain. The CDR3 contains 14 residues. V lost 5 bases, J lost 1 base, and 11 bases lay in between. Germline-derived CDR1 and CDR2 are SEHNR and FQNEAQ (reference sequence). The CDR3 DNA is TGTGCCAGCAGCCGCACCGGAGAGAACACTGAAGCTTTCTTT. This encodes CASSRTGENTEAFF. Drawing the rest from reference TRBV7-9 and TRBJ1-1, the complete variable domain is DTGVSQNPRHKITKRGQNVTFRCDPISEHNRLYWYRQTLGQGPEFLTYFQNEAQLEKSRLLSDRFSAERPKGSFSTLEIQRTEQGDSAMYLCASSRTGENTEAFFGQGTRLTVV.

This clone showed up just a few times. CDR3 in amino acids: CASSIPGQSAFF. The CDR3 nucleotides are TGTGCCAGCAGCATTCCGGGACAGTCCGCTTTCTTT. The chain links TRBV5-5 to TRBJ1-1, with 7 nucleotides matching TRBD1. Germline values: CDR1 SGHKS, CDR2 YYEKEE (reference sequence). V shed 4 bases, J shed 11 bases, and the junction held 8 bases outside the gene matches. This CDR3 has 12 amino acids.

This clone came up once. V usage is TRBV28 and J usage is TRBJ1-4, with 8 positions matching TRBD1. CDR3 size: 16 residues. Looked up from germline, CDR1 is MDHEN and CDR2 is SYDVKM. The V segment lost 4 bases and the J segment 6 bases; nucleotides outside the gene matches: 10. The CDR3 nucleotides read TGTGCCAGCAGTTCCCCACAGGGGGGGCATTATGAAAAACTGTTTTTT. Translating gives CASSSPQGGHYEKLFF.

The chain uses TRBV6-5 and TRBJ1-6; D ambiguous. The CDR3 is 12 amino acids. Per germline, CDR1 MNHEY and CDR2 SVGAGI. The V and J ends lost 5 bases and 6 bases respectively, with 5 bases between them. CDR3 nucleotides: TGTGCCAGCAGTCCCGTTAATTCACCCCTCCACTTT. Its translation is CASSPVNSPLHF.

CDR3 coding DNA: TGTGCCACCAGCAGGGGAACGAACACTGAAGCTTTCTTT. It translates to CATSRGTNTEAFF. The chain carries TRBV15 and TRBJ1-1; D is unresolved. The germline CDR1 and CDR2 sequences are LNHNV and YYDKDF (reference sequence). The ends were cut back, 3 bases at V and 1 base at J, with 6 bases in the middle. The length of the CDR3 is 13 residues. The full variable domain, with the rest looked up from reference TRBV15 and TRBJ1-1, is DAMVIQNPRYQVTQFGKPVTLSCSQTLNHNVMYWYQQKSSQAPKLLFHYYDKDFNNEADTPDNFQSRRPNTSFCFLDIRSPGLGDTAMYLCATSRGTNTEAFFGQGTRLTVV.

The genes are TRBV6-6 and TRBJ2-7; D might be TRBD1 (6 bases). Germline V gene lookup returns CDR1 MNHNY and CDR2 SVGAGI (reference sequence). The CDR3 contains 13 residues. DNA for the CDR3: TGTGCTTCACACCGGGACACGACCTACGAGCAGTACTTC. Residues: CASHRDTTYEQYF.

V usage is TRBV10-2 and J usage is TRBJ2-1; D gene ambiguous. This CDR3 spans 14 amino acids. Trimming stripped 3 bases from V and 0 bases from J, with 6 bases between. CDR1 is WSHSY and CDR2 is SAAADI in the germline V gene. The CDR3 loop is CASSESSSYNEQFF. Here the CDR3 DNA reads TGCGCCAGCAGTGAATCCAGCTCCTACAATGAGCAGTTCTTC.

This clone was counted only a few times. This chain joins TRBV7-9 and TRBJ1-1, with D uncertain. CDR3 length: 14 residues. V was clipped by 6 bases and J by 6 bases, with 17 bases between them. Germline CDR1 SEHNR, CDR2 FQNEAQ (reference sequence). The CDR3 DNA is TGTGCCAGCAGGAGAATATTTAAGGGCGCTGAAGCTTTCTTT. It is translated as CASRRIFKGAEAFF.

As to this clone: Other DNA variants within this sample encode the same CDR3. The chain employs TRBV2 and TRBJ1-1; 7 positions agree with TRBD1. This CDR3 spans 14 amino acids. The trim removed 6 bases at V and 1 base at J, leaving 5 bases unmatched. The germline gives CDR1 SNHLY, CDR2 FYNNEI. The CDR3 DNA reads TGTGCCAGCAGACCCGGGACAGCGAACACTGAAGCTTTCTTT. Translated: CASRPGTANTEAFF.

This clone was seen once. V gene TRBV7-2 combines with J gene TRBJ2-3; possibly TRBD2 for D (5 bases). V lost 1 base and J lost 4, with 9 bases in between. The CDR3 extends over 14 amino acids. The V gene's germline CDR1 is SGHTA and CDR2 FQGNSA. The CDR3 nucleotides read TGTGCCAGCAGCTTAGAACTAGTGGCAGATACGCAGTATTTT. Its translation is CASSLELVADTQYF.